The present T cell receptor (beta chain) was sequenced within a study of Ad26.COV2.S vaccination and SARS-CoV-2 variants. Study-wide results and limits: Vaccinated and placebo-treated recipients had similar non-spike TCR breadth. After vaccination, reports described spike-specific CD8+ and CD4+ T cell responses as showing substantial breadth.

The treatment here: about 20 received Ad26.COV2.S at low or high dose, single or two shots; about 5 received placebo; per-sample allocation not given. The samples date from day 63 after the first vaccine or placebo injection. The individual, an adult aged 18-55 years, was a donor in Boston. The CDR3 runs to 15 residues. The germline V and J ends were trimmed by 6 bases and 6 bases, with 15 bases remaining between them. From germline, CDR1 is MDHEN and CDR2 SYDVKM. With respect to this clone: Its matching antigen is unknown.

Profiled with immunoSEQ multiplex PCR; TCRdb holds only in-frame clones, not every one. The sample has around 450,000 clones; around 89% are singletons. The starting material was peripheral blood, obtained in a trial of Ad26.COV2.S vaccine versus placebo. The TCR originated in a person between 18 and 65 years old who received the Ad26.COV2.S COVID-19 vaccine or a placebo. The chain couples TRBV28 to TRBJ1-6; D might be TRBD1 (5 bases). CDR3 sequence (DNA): TGTGCCAGCAGGGAAGGTCGGGGACTTAATTCACCCCTCCACTTT. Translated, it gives CASREGRGLNSPLHF.